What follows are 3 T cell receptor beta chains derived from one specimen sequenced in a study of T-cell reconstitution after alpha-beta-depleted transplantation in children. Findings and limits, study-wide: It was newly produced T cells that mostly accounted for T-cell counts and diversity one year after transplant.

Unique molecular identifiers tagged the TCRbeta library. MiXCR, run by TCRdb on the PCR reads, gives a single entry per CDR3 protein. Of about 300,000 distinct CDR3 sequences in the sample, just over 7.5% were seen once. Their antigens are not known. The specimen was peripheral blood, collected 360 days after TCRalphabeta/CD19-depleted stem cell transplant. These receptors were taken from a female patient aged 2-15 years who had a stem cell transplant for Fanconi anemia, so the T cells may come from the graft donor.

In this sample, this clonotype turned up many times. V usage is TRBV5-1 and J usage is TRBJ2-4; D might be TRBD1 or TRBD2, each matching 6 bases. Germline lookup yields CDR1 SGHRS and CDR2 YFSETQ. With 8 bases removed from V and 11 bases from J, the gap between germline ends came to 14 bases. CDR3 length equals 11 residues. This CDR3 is CARKGGLLQYF. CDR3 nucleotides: TGCGCCAGAAAGGGGGGATTACTTCAGTACTTC.

The CDR3 coding sequence is TGTGCCACCAGTGATACCAGGAACACTGAAGCTTTCTTT. Its translation: CATSDTRNTEAFF. The chain couples TRBV24-1 to TRBJ1-1; D is ambiguous. CDR1 KGHDR and CDR2 SFDVKD come from the germline V gene. The V gene lost 3 bases and the J gene lost 1 base, with 5 bases spanning the gap. The CDR3 length is 13 residues.

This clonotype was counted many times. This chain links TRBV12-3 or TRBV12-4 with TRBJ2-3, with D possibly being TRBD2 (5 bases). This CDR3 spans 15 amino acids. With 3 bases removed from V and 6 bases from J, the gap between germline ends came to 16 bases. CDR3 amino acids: CASSFPLGVRDTQYF. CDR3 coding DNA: TGTGCCAGCAGTTTCCCCCTCGGGGTCCGGGATACGCAGTATTTT.